This TCR beta chain was sequenced in a study of cytomegalovirus exposure and HLA in healthy donors. General observations from the study: Earlier analysis yielded a pattern in which most TCR beta V segments were productive about 87% or about 30% of the time. The study carried out a later analysis of TCR beta sequences. It associated 15,000 to 20,000 of them with specific HLA alleles at a false discovery rate of 0.05. The study had only CMV serostatus as immune exposure information.

A multiplex PCR was run with 60 Vbeta primers and 13 Jbeta primers. The table came from immunoSEQ multiplex PCR; TCRdb's copy has only in-frame clones and leaves some out. The table records about 62,000 clones, over 70% of them present only once. The length of the CDR3 is 14 residues. Notes on this clone: Antigen specificity is unknown.

At the time of sampling, donors were nominally healthy, though unrecorded immune exposures were likely. The sample taken for sequencing was PBMCs. The receptor was isolated from a man aged 60 to 75 in good health and CMV-seropositive. V and J are TRBV12-2 and TRBJ2-7; the D call of TRBD2 is as the table states it, not checked on the DNA. TRBV12-2 is annotated as a pseudogene. The CDR3 DNA follows: TGTGCAAGTCACCTCGCGCGACTCTCCTACGAGCAGTACTTC. Translated, it gives CASHLARLSYEQYF.